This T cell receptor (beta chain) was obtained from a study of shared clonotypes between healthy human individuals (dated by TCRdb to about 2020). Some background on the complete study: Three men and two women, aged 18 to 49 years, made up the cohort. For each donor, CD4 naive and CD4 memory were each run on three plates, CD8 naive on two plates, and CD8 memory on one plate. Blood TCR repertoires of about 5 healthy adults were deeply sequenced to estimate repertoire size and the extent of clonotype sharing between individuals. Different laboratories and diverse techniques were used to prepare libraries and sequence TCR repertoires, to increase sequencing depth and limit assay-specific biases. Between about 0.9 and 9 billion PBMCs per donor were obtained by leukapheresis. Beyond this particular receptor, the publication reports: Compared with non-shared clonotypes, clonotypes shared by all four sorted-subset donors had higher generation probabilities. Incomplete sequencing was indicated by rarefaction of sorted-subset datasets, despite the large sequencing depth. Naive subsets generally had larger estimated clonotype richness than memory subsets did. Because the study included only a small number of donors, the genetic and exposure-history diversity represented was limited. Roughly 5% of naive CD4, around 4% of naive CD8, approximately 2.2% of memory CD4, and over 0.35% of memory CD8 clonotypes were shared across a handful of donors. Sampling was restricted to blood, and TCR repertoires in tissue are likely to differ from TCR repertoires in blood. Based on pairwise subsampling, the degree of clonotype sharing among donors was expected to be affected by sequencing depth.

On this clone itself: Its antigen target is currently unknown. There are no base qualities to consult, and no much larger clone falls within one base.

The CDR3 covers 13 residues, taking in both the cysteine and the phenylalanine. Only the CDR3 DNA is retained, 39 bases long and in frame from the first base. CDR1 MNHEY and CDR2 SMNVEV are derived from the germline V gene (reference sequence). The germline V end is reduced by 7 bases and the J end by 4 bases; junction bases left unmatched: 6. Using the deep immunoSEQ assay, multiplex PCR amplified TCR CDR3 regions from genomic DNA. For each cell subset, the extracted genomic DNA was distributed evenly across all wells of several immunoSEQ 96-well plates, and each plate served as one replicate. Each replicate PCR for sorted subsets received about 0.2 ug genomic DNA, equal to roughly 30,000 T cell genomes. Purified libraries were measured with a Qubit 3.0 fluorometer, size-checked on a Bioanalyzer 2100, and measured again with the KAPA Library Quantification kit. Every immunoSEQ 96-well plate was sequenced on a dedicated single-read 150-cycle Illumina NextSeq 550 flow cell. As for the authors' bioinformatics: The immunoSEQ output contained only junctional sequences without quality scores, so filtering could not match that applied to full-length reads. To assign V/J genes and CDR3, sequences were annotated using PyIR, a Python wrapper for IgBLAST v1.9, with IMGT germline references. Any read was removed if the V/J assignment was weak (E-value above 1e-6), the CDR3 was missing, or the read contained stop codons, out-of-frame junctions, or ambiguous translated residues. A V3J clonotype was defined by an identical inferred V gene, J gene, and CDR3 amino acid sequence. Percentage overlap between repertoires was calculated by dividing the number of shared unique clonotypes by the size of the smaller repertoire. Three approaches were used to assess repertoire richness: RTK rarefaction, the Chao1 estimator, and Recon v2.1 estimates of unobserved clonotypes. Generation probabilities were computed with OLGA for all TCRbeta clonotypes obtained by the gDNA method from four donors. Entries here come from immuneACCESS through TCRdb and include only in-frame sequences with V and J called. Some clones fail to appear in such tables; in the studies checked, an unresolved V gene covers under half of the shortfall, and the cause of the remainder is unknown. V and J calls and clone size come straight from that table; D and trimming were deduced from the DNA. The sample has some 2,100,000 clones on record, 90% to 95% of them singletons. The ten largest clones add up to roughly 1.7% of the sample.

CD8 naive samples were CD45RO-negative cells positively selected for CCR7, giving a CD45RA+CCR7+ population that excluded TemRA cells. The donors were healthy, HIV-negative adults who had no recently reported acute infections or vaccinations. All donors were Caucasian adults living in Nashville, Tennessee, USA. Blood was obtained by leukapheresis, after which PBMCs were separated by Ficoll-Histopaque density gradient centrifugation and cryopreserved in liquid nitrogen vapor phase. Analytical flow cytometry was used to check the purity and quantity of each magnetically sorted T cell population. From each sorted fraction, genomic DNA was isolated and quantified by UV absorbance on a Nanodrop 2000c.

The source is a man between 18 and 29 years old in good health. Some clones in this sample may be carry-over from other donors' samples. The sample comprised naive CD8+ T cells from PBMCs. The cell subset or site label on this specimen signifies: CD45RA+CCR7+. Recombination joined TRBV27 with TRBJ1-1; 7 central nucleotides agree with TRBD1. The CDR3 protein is CASKLGGITEAFF. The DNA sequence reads TGTGCCAGCAAACTAGGGGGCATCACTGAAGCTTTCTTT.